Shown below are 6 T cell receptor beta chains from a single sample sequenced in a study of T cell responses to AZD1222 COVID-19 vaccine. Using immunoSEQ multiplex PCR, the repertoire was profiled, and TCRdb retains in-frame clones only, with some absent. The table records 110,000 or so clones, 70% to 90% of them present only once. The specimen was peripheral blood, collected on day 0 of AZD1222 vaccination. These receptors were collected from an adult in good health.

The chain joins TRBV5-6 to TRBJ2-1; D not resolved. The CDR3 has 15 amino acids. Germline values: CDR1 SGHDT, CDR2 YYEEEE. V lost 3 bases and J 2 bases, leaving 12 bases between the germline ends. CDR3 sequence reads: CASSWTPPPYNEQFF. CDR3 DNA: TGTGCCAGCAGCTGGACGCCCCCTCCCTACAATGAGCAGTTCTTC.

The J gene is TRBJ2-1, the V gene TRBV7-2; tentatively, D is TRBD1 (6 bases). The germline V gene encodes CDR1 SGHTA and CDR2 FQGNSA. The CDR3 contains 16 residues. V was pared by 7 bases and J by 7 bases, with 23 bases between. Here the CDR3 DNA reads TGTGCCAGCACTCCACGGGCTGGTACAGGGCAGAATGAGCAGTTCTTC. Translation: CASTPRAGTGQNEQFF.

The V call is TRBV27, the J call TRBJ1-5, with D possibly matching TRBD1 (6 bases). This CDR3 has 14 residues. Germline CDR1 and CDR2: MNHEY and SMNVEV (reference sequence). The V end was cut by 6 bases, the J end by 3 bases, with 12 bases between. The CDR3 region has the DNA TGTGCCAGCAGCCTAGGGGGGTTCAATCAGCCCCAGCATTTT. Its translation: CASSLGGFNQPQHF.

The CDR3 is CSGGRGEQYF. CDR3 sequence (DNA): TGCAGTGGGGGTAGGGGCGAGCAGTACTTC. V is TRBV20-1 and J is TRBJ2-7, with TRBD1 as a possible D gene (5 bases). CDR1 and CDR2 from the germline V gene are DFQATT and SNEGSKA (reference sequence). The CDR3 has 10 amino acids. The V and J ends lost 7 bases and 6 bases respectively, with 10 bases between them.

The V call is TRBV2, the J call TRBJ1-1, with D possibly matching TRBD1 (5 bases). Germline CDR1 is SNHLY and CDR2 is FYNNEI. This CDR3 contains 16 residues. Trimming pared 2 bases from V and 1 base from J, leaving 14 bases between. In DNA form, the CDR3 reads TGTGCCAGCAGTGAACGGCGGGGCACAACGAACACTGAAGCTTTCTTT. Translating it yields CASSERRGTTNTEAFF.

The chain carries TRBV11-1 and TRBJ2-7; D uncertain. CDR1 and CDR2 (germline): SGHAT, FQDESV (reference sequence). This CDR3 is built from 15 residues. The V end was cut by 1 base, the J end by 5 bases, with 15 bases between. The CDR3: CASSLDKLVGNEQYF. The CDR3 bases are TGTGCCAGCAGCTTAGATAAGCTAGTAGGGAACGAGCAGTACTTC.